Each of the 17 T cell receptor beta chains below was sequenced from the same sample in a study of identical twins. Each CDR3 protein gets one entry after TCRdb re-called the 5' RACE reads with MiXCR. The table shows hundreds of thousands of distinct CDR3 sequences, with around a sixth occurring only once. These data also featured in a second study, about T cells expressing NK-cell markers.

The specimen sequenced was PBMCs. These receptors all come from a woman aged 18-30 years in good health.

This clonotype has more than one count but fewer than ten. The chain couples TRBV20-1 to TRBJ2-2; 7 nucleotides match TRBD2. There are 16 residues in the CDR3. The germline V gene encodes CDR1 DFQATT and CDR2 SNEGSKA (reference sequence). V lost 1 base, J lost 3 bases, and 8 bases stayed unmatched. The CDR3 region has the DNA TGCAGTGCTAGAGGACTAGCAGTATCGGACACCGGGGAGCTGTTTTTT. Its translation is CSARGLAVSDTGELFF.

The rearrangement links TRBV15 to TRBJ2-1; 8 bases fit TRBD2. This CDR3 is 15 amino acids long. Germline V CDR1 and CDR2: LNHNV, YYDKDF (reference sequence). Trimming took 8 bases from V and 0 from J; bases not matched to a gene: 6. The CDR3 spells CATDPGGLSYNEQFF. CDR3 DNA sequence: TGTGCCACCGACCCGGGGGGGCTCTCCTACAATGAGCAGTTCTTC.

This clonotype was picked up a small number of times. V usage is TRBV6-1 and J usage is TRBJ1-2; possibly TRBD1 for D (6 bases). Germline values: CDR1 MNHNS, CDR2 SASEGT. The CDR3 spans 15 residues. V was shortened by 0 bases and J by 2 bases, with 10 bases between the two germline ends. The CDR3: CASSEARTVNYGYTF. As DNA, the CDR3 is TGTGCCAGCAGTGAAGCAAGGACAGTAAACTATGGCTACACCTTC.

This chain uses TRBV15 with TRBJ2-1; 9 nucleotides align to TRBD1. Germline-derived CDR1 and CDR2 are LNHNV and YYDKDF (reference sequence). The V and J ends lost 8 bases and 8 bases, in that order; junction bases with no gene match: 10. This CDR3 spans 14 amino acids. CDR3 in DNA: TGTGCCACCGTCCCGGACAGGGGAAGAGATGAGCAGTTCTTC. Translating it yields CATVPDRGRDEQFF.

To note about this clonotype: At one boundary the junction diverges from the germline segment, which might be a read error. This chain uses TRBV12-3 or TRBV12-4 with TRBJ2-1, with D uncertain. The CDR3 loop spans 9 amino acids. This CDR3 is CASSFPLLF. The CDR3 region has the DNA TGTGCCAGCAGTTTTCCCCTACTATTC.

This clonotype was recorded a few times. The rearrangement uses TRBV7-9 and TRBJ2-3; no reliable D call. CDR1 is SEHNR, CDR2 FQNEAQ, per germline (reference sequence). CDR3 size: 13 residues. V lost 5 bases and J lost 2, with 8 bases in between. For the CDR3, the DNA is TGTGCCAGCAGCCCCCCGATCACAGATACGCAGTATTTT. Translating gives CASSPPITDTQYF.

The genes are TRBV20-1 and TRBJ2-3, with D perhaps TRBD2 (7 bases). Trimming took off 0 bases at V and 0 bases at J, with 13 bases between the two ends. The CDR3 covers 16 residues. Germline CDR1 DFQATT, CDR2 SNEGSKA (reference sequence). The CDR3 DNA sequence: TGCAGTGCTAGAGAAGGGGGAGGGGCTAGCACAGATACGCAGTATTTT. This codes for CSAREGGGASTDTQYF.

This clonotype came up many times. The CDR3 sequence is CASRVAGDEQFF. CDR3 sequence (DNA): TGTGCCAGCAGGGTAGCGGGAGATGAGCAGTTCTTC. V and J are TRBV2 and TRBJ2-1, with 9 positions matching TRBD2. Germline values: CDR1 SNHLY, CDR2 FYNNEI. The J segment lost 8 bases and the V segment lost 6 bases, leaving 2 bases of the junction unmatched. This CDR3 comprises 12 residues.

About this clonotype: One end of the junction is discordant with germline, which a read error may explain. CDR3 sequence: CASSLAFGRQNEQFF. For the CDR3, the DNA is TGTGCCAGCAGCCTAGCGTTCGGGAGACAAAATGAGCAGTTCTTC. The genes are TRBV7-2 and TRBJ2-1; possibly TRBD2 for D (6 bases). Germline CDR1 and CDR2: SGHTA and FQGNSA. The CDR3 is 15 amino acids. The entire variable domain, with the rest obtained from reference TRBV7-2 and TRBJ2-1, is as follows: GAGVSQSPSNKVTEKGKDVELRCDPISGHTALYWYRQSLGQGLEFLIYFQGNSAPDKSGLPSDRFSAERTGGSVSTLTIQRTQQEDSAVYLCASSLAFGRQNEQFFGPGTRLTVL.

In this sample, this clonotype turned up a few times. The CDR3: CASSLLGETYNEQFF. CDR3 DNA: TGCGCCAGCAGCTTGTTGGGGGAAACCTACAATGAGCAGTTCTTC. The chain uses TRBV5-1 and TRBJ2-1; D is tentatively TRBD1 or TRBD2 (5 bases each). This CDR3 is built from 15 residues. The V end was cut by 1 base, the J end by 2 bases, with 10 bases between. The germline V gene has CDR1 SGHRS and CDR2 YFSETQ.

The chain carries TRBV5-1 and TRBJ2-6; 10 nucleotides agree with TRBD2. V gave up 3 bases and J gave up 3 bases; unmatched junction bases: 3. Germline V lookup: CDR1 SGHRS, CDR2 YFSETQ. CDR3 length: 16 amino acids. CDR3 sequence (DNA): TGCGCCAGCAGCTCCCTAGCGGGGGTTGGGGCCAACGTCCTGACTTTC. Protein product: CASSSLAGVGANVLTF.

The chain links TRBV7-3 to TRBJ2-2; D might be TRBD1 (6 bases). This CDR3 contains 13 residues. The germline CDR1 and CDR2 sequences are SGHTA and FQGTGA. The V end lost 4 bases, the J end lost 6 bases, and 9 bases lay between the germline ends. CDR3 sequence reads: CASSYRDSGELFF. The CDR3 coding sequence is TGTGCCAGCAGCTACAGGGATTCCGGGGAGCTGTTTTTT.

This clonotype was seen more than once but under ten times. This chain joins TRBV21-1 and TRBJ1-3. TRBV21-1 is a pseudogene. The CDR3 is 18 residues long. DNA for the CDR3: TGTGCCAGCAGCAAGAGGACGGTAGCCCTACTCTCTGGAAACACCATATATTTT. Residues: CASSKRTVALLSGNTIYF.

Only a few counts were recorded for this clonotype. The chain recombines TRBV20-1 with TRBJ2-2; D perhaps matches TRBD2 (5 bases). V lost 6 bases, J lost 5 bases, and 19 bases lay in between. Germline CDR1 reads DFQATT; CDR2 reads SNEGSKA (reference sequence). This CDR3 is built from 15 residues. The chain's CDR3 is CSAEASGSGTGELFF. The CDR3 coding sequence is TGCAGTGCCGAGGCGTCTGGGAGTGGAACCGGGGAGCTGTTTTTT.

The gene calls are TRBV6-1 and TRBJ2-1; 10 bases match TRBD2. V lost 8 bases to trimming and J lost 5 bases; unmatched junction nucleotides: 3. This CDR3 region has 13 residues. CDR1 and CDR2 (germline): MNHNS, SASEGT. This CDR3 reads CASGLAGDNEQFF. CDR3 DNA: TGTGCCAGCGGGCTAGCGGGGGACAATGAGCAGTTCTTC.

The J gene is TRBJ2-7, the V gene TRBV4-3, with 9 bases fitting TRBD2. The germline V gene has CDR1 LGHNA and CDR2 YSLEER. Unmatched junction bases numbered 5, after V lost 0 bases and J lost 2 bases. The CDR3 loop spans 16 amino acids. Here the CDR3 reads CASSQEGTSLAYEQYF. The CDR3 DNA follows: TGCGCCAGCAGCCAAGAGGGGACTAGCCTCGCCTACGAGCAGTACTTC.

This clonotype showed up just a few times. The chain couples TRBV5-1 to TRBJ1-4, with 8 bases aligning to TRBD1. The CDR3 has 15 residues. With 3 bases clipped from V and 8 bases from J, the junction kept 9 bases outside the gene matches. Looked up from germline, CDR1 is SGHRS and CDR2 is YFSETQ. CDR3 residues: CASSSTGGGGEKLFF. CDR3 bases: TGCGCCAGCAGCTCTACAGGGGGAGGTGGAGAAAAACTGTTTTTT.